This T cell receptor (beta chain) was sequenced in a study of T-cell memory formation after mild COVID-19. Across the whole study: Among the donors, TCR clusters were largely specific to each donor. Study observations and caveats: CD4/CD8 balance characterized clones contracting day 15 to 85, and CD4+ skew characterized later expanders.

V was clipped by 7 bases and J by 1 base, with 15 bases between them. Per the germline V gene, CDR1 is SGHRS and CDR2 is YFSETQ. The CDR3 consists of 14 residues. To note about this clonotype: Its antigen is not identified.

cDNA libraries for TCR alpha and TCR beta, carrying sample barcodes and UMIs, came from 5'RACE with constant-segment primers. From the 5' RACE reads, TCRdb called clonotypes with MiXCR, one entry per CDR3 protein. The sample has approximately 400,000 distinct CDR3 sequences; 24% are singletons. What was sequenced was PBMCs or a T cell subset sorted from them (not recorded which). The clonotype was recovered from an adult woman who had mild COVID-19 (a few samples of this study predate the infection). Cell type and time point are not known. This chain uses TRBV5-1 with TRBJ2-7, with D possibly called TRBD1 or TRBD2 (5 bases each). The CDR3 here is CASHSGTASYEQYF. CDR3 bases: TGCGCCAGCCATTCAGGGACCGCATCCTACGAGCAGTACTTC.